The clone carrying this TCR beta chain was seen a few times. Its antigen is not known. Germline V gene data show CDR1 as SGHNT and CDR2 as YYREEE (reference sequence). The CDR3 runs 12 residues. V dropped 4 bases and J dropped 12 bases, with 14 bases sitting between them. Alongside a J-beta primer mix, a sample-barcoded 5' primer served in a second PCR lasting about 6 to 12 cycles. A template-switch adaptor containing 12 random nucleotides labeled each cDNA molecule. Using its own MiXCR run on the 5' RACE reads, TCRdb lists one record per CDR3 protein. This sample has hundreds of thousands of distinct CDR3 sequences, with under 25% found just once. This record comes from a study of blood T cells in healthy people across ages. Whole-study results and caveats: Older individuals had lower TCR beta diversity per million T cells (the decline was roughly linear). PBMC samples, being unsorted, prevented any conclusive comparison of naive and antigen-experienced cells.

For every donor, a draw yielded roughly 10 milliliters of peripheral blood. The TCR sequence derives from a man between 65 and 85 years old in good health. Sequencing used blood. The rearrangement links TRBV5-4 to TRBJ2-1; D is uncertain. CDR3 amino acids: CASSALRARQFF. CDR3 sequence (DNA): TGTGCCAGCAGCGCCCTCCGGGCTAGGCAGTTCTTC.